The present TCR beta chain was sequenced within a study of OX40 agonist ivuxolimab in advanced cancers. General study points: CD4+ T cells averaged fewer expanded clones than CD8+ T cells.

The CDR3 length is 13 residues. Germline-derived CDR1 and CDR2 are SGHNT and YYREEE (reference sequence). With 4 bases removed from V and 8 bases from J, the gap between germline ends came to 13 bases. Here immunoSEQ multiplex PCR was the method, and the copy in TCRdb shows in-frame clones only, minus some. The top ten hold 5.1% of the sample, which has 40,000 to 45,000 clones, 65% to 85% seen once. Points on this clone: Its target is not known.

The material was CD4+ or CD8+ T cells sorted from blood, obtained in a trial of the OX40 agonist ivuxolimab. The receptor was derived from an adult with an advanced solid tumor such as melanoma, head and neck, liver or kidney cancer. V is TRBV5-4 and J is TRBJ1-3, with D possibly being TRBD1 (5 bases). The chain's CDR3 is CASSRDRRDTIYF. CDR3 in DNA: TGTGCCAGCAGCCGGGACCGACGGGACACCATATATTTT. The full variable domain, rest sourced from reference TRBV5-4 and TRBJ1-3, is ETGVTQSPTHLIKTRGQQVTLRCSSQSGHNTVSWYQQALGQGPQFIFQYYREEENGRGNFPPRFSGLQFPNYSSELNVNALELDDSALYLCASSRDRRDTIYFGEGSWLTVV.